Presented here are 24 T cell receptor beta chains from one specimen sequenced in a study of OX40 agonist ivuxolimab in advanced cancers. This table comes from immunoSEQ multiplex PCR, and its TCRdb copy is limited to in-frame clones, with some not included. The table shows 45,000 to 60,000 clones, with approximately 90% occurring only once. The sample consisted of CD4+ or CD8+ T cells sorted from blood, taken in a trial of the OX40 agonist ivuxolimab. The receptors stem from an adult with an advanced solid tumor such as melanoma, head and neck, liver or kidney cancer.

This chain links TRBV9 with TRBJ2-3; 8 bases are shared with TRBD2. This CDR3 contains 15 residues. In germline, CDR1 is SGDLS, CDR2 YYNGEE. Trimming at V came to 4 bases and at J to 0 bases, leaving 4 bases not matched to a gene. CDR3 in amino acids: CASSQLAGSTDTQYF. CDR3 in DNA: TGTGCCAGCAGCCAGCTAGCGGGTAGCACAGATACGCAGTATTTT. The variable domain in full, with the rest retrieved from reference TRBV9 and TRBJ2-3, is DSGVTQTPKHLITATGQRVTLRCSPRSGDLSVYWYQQSLDQGLQFLIQYYNGEERAKGNILERFSAQQFPDLHSELNLSSLELGDSALYFCASSQLAGSTDTQYFGPGTRLTVL.

The chain links TRBV2 to TRBJ2-7; perhaps TRBD1 as D (6 bases). Trimming took 4 bases from V and 3 from J, leaving 10 bases between them. This CDR3 region has 13 residues. CDR1 and CDR2 from the germline V gene are SNHLY and FYNNEI. DNA for the CDR3: TGTGCCAGCAGTGCACAGGGTCTCTACGAGCAGTACTTC. Translation: CASSAQGLYEQYF.

This chain uses TRBV19 with TRBJ2-7; TRBD2 is a possible D gene (6 bases). The CDR3 covers 16 residues. Trimming removed 5 bases from V and 0 bases from J, with 17 bases in between. The V gene's germline CDR1 is LNHDA and CDR2 SQIVND (reference sequence). The CDR3 DNA reads TGTGCCAGTAGTCAGAGTGAGAGCGGGCCCTCCTACGAGCAGTACTTC. Its translation is CASSQSESGPSYEQYF.

The chain is built from TRBV4-1 and TRBJ2-1; 9 nucleotides align to TRBD2. This CDR3 has 15 amino acids. Germline CDR1 is MGHRA and CDR2 is YSYEKL. J gave up 7 bases and V 8 bases, and 12 bases lay outside the gene matches. In DNA form, the CDR3 reads TGCGCCAGCTCGTTTCGCGGGGGGGGAGGTAATGAGCAGTTCTTC. It yields the protein CASSFRGGGGNEQFF.

In this sample, this clone turned up once. This chain connects TRBV7-9 to TRBJ2-1, with TRBD1 matching over 9 bases. Germline values: CDR1 SEHNR, CDR2 FQNEAQ (reference sequence). There are 14 residues in the CDR3. The V and J ends lost 5 bases and 9 bases, in that order; junction bases with no gene match: 8. The CDR3 here is CASSPGTGMGEQFF. CDR3 DNA sequence: TGTGCCAGCAGCCCCGGGACAGGGATGGGTGAGCAGTTCTTC.

The chain combines TRBV4-3 with TRBJ2-1; 11 nucleotides align to TRBD2. The CDR3 loop spans 16 amino acids. The germline gives CDR1 LGHNA, CDR2 YSLEER. Losses at the gene ends were 2 bases for V and 3 bases for J; bases not matched to a gene: 3. DNA of the CDR3: TGCGCCAGCAGCCAACAACTAGCGGGAGACTACAATGAGCAGTTCTTC. Its translation is CASSQQLAGDYNEQFF.

This sequence joins TRBV14 and TRBJ2-2; TRBD1 might be the D (7 bases). Trimming cost V 4 bases and J 1 base, with 13 bases left between them. There are 16 residues in the CDR3. Germline-derived CDR1 and CDR2 are SGHDN and FVKESK. Here the CDR3 DNA reads TGTGCCAGCAGCCCAGGGGGGACCGAGAACACCGGGGAGCTGTTTTTT. As protein: CASSPGGTENTGELFF.

This chain links TRBV7-6 with TRBJ2-1, with no clear D. Germline V gene data show CDR1 as SGHVS and CDR2 as FNYEAQ. V was pared by 5 bases and J by 6 bases, with 8 bases between. This CDR3 has 12 residues. The CDR3 nucleotides are TGTGCCAGCAGCACCTACAGCAATGAGCAGTTCTTC. Protein product: CASSTYSNEQFF.

The chain is built from TRBV5-6 and TRBJ2-7, with TRBD1 as a possible D gene (6 bases). The length of the CDR3 is 14 residues. From germline, CDR1 is SGHDT and CDR2 YYEEEE. V dropped 3 bases and J dropped 3 bases, with 13 bases sitting between them. Written as DNA, the CDR3 is TGTGCCAGCAGCTCTGACAGGTTCGGCTACGAGCAGTACTTC. Translation: CASSSDRFGYEQYF. Drawing the rest from reference TRBV5-6 and TRBJ2-7, the complete variable domain is DAGVTQSPTHLIKTRGQQVTLRCSPKSGHDTVSWYQQALGQGPQFIFQYYEEEERQRGNFPDRFSGHQFPNYSSELNVNALLLGDSALYLCASSSDRFGYEQYFGPGTRLTVT.

This chain connects TRBV11-3 to TRBJ2-1; D ambiguous. With 3 bases removed from V and 7 bases from J, the gap between germline ends came to 7 bases. The CDR3 is 12 residues long. The germline V gene encodes CDR1 SGHNT and CDR2 YENEEA. The DNA of the CDR3 is TGTGCCAGCAGCTTGAGTGGTAATGAGCAGTTCTTC. This codes for CASSLSGNEQFF.

This clone was detected only once. CDR3 amino acids: CASSVVPDANEQFF. The CDR3 nucleotides are TGTGCCAGCAGCGTAGTTCCCGACGCAAATGAGCAGTTCTTC. The V and J genes are TRBV9 and TRBJ2-1; D not resolved. From germline, CDR1 is SGDLS and CDR2 YYNGEE. The CDR3 contains 14 residues. Trimming removed 0 bases at V and 7 bases at J, with 11 bases between.

V is TRBV28 and J is TRBJ2-3, with 13 nucleotides matching TRBD2. This CDR3 has 16 residues. With V trimmed by 4 bases and J by 3 bases, 4 bases remained unmatched. Germline CDR1 is MDHEN and CDR2 is SYDVKM. The CDR3 DNA reads TGTGCCAGCAGTTCCGGACTAGCGGGAGTGACAGATACGCAGTATTTT. It encodes CASSSGLAGVTDTQYF.

The chain has TRBV27 and TRBJ2-7, with TRBD2 matching 11 bases. Germline V gene sequence: CDR1 MNHEY, CDR2 SMNVEV (reference sequence). This CDR3 contains 15 residues. V shed 3 bases, J shed 1 base, and the junction held 2 bases outside the gene matches. For the CDR3, the DNA is TGTGCCAGCAGTTTTAGCGGGAGGGGTTCCTACGAGCAGTACTTC. This translates into CASSFSGRGSYEQYF.

The chain is built from TRBV19 and TRBJ2-7; no definite D call. The CDR3 contains 16 residues. The germline V gene encodes CDR1 LNHDA and CDR2 SQIVND (reference sequence). V gave up 5 bases and J gave up 6 bases, with 23 bases separating them. The CDR3 nucleotides read TGTGCCAGTAGTGCAGGATCAAGGGCACTTGCCCGCGAGCAGTACTTC. It translates to CASSAGSRALAREQYF.

This CDR3 is CASSRTPPAYEQYF. The DNA for the CDR3 is TGTGCCAGTAGCCGCACCCCGCCAGCCTACGAGCAGTACTTC. J is TRBJ2-7 and V is TRBV19; D unclear. V lost 6 bases, J lost 2 bases, and 14 bases lay in between. The CDR3 contains 14 residues. Germline V gene sequence: CDR1 LNHDA, CDR2 SQIVND (reference sequence).

The chain uses TRBV30 and TRBJ2-1; no definite D call. Germline CDR1 reads GTSNPN; CDR2 reads SVGIG (reference sequence). The CDR3 covers 13 residues. Between the trimmed V and J ends, which lost 2 bases and 3 bases, there was a span of 8 bases. The CDR3 here is CAWSLSYYNEQFF. The CDR3 DNA is TGTGCCTGGAGTCTTAGCTACTACAATGAGCAGTTCTTC.

Only a few counts were recorded for this clone. The chain couples TRBV7-9 to TRBJ2-7; 11 positions match TRBD2. Trimming at V came to 5 bases and at J to 1 base, leaving 4 bases not matched to a gene. The CDR3 consists of 15 residues. Germline CDR1 and CDR2: SEHNR and FQNEAQ (reference sequence). CDR3 sequence: CASSPTSGRSYEQYF. The CDR3 bases are TGTGCCAGCAGCCCCACTAGCGGGAGATCCTACGAGCAGTACTTC. Filled out from reference TRBV7-9 and TRBJ2-7, the complete variable domain reads DTGVSQNPRHKITKRGQNVTFRCDPISEHNRLYWYRQTLGQGPEFLTYFQNEAQLEKSRLLSDRFSAERPKGSFSTLEIQRTEQGDSAMYLCASSPTSGRSYEQYFGPGTRLTVT.

This clone is a singleton in its sample. The rearrangement joins TRBV7-9 to TRBJ2-7; D gene ambiguous. This CDR3 region has 14 residues. With 0 bases removed from V and 5 bases from J, the gap between germline ends came to 11 bases. Germline values: CDR1 SEHNR, CDR2 FQNEAQ (reference sequence). CDR3: CASSLAERVHEQYF. In DNA, the CDR3 is TGTGCCAGCAGCTTAGCCGAAAGGGTCCACGAGCAGTACTTC.

As concerns this clone: Other DNA sequences from this sample encode an identical CDR3 as well. J is TRBJ2-7 and V is TRBV9, with 9 bases that match TRBD2. CDR3 length: 15 amino acids. Trimming removed 2 bases from V and 2 bases from J; junction bases left unmatched: 5. The germline V gene has CDR1 SGDLS and CDR2 YYNGEE. CDR3 residues: CASSVGASGTYEQYF. CDR3 bases: TGTGCCAGCAGCGTCGGGGCTAGCGGGACCTACGAGCAGTACTTC.

The chain links TRBV7-9 to TRBJ1-1, with D tentatively TRBD1 (5 bases). The CDR3 extends over 15 amino acids. Germline CDR1 reads SEHNR; CDR2 reads FQNEAQ (reference sequence). V was shortened by 2 bases and J by 1 base, with 11 bases between the two germline ends. The CDR3 region is CASSLTLTGNTEAFF. The CDR3 DNA reads as TGTGCCAGCAGCTTAACTTTAACAGGGAACACTGAAGCTTTCTTT.

V usage is TRBV5-4 and J usage is TRBJ2-1; TRBD2 might be the D (6 bases). Germline V CDR1 and CDR2: SGHNT, YYREEE (reference sequence). The length of the CDR3 is 11 residues. V was shortened by 3 bases and J by 8 bases, with 6 bases between the two germline ends. CDR3 loop: CASSWGDEQFF. CDR3 in DNA: TGTGCCAGCAGCTGGGGGGATGAGCAGTTCTTC.

The chain carries TRBV5-4 and TRBJ2-7; 8 positions agree with TRBD1. V shed 0 bases, J shed 3 bases, and the junction held 5 bases outside the gene matches. This CDR3 has 15 amino acids. From germline, CDR1 is SGHNT and CDR2 YYREEE (reference sequence). CDR3 residues: CASSLGRGPGYEQYF. The DNA for the CDR3 is TGTGCCAGCAGCTTGGGCAGGGGGCCAGGCTACGAGCAGTACTTC.

V usage is TRBV6-5 and J usage is TRBJ1-2, with no clear D. V was cut by 0 bases and J by 2 bases, with 4 bases left in between. The CDR3 covers 13 residues. CDR1 is MNHEY and CDR2 is SVGAGI in the germline V gene. CDR3 nucleotides: TGTGCCAGCAGTTACTCCAGGAACTATGGCTACACCTTC. Amino acids: CASSYSRNYGYTF.

The J gene is TRBJ2-1, the V gene TRBV5-1, with no clear D. This CDR3 is built from 14 residues. With 7 bases removed from V and 7 bases from J, the gap between germline ends came to 18 bases. Germline V gene data show CDR1 as SGHRS and CDR2 as YFSETQ. This CDR3 reads CASSSPLGWNEQFF. The DNA of the CDR3 is TGCGCCAGCTCCTCTCCACTTGGATGGAATGAGCAGTTCTTC.